These 21 T cell receptor beta chains originate from one sample sequenced in a study of T-cell memory formation after mild COVID-19. TCRdb analysed the 5' RACE reads with MiXCR anew, one entry per CDR3 protein. Among roughly 500,000 distinct CDR3 sequences, roughly 22% were seen once, and the ten largest hold under 15%. Input material: PBMCs or a T cell subset sorted from them (not recorded which). These receptors all come from an adult woman who had mild COVID-19 (a few samples of this study predate the infection). Cell type and time point are not known.

The chain employs TRBV7-3 and TRBJ2-3, with a possible D match to TRBD2 (5 bases). Germline V gene data show CDR1 as SGHTA and CDR2 as FQGTGA. The germline V and J ends were trimmed by 5 bases and 3 bases, with 12 bases remaining between them. The CDR3 has 14 amino acids. CDR3 in amino acids: CASSDRGETDTQYF. For the CDR3, the DNA is TGTGCCAGCAGCGATCGGGGTGAAACAGATACGCAGTATTTT.

The chain carries TRBV11-2 and TRBJ2-1, with D hard to call. CDR1 and CDR2 from the germline V gene are SGHAT and FQNNGV. Deletions cut 5 bases from V and 0 bases from J, with 14 bases between. The CDR3 consists of 16 residues. CDR3 nucleotides: TGTGCCAGCAGCCCCCGGTTAGTTCCCTCCTACAATGAGCAGTTCTTC. It translates to CASSPRLVPSYNEQFF.

This clonotype was picked up many times. The V gene is TRBV5-1, the J gene TRBJ1-5; D is ambiguous. Deletions cut 2 bases from V and 0 bases from J, with 6 bases between. This CDR3 spans 14 amino acids. The germline V gene encodes CDR1 SGHRS and CDR2 YFSETQ. In DNA form, the CDR3 reads TGCGCCAGCAGCTTTCTAGATAGCAATCAGCCCCAGCATTTT. This gives the protein CASSFLDSNQPQHF.

This clonotype was detected only a few times. The V and J genes are TRBV4-1 and TRBJ1-3, with D possibly being TRBD1 (6 bases). V lost 1 base and J 0 bases, leaving 10 bases between the germline ends. The CDR3 is 16 residues long. The germline gives CDR1 MGHRA, CDR2 YSYEKL. The CDR3 region is CASSQAGTYSGNTIYF. The CDR3 DNA reads as TGCGCCAGCAGCCAAGCCGGGACATACTCTGGAAACACCATATATTTT.

This clonotype was found a few times. This rearrangement joins TRBV7-8 to TRBJ1-1; D gene ambiguous. The V and J ends lost 7 bases and 0 bases respectively, with 9 bases between them. CDR1 is SGHVS and CDR2 is FQNEAQ in the germline V gene. This CDR3 spans 13 amino acids. CDR3 coding DNA: TGTGCCAGCACCCTTTTCGTGAACACTGAAGCTTTCTTT. It encodes CASTLFVNTEAFF.

This clonotype was seen only a few times. The rearrangement uses TRBV14 and TRBJ2-3, with TRBD2 identical over 10 bases. J gave up 3 bases and V 1 base, and 22 bases lay outside the gene matches. In germline, CDR1 is SGHDN, CDR2 FVKESK. The CDR3 sequence is 22 residues long. This CDR3 is CASSQGPALSGRAGWFTDTQYF. The CDR3 DNA is TGTGCCAGCAGCCAAGGGCCCGCTTTGAGCGGGAGGGCCGGTTGGTTTACAGATACGCAGTATTTT.

This clonotype has only a few counts. This chain uses TRBV9 with TRBJ2-1; 8 bases fit TRBD1. The germline CDR1 and CDR2 sequences are SGDLS and YYNGEE. V gave up 0 bases and J gave up 6 bases; unmatched junction bases: 2. The CDR3 consists of 14 residues. The DNA for the CDR3 is TGTGCCAGCAGCGTAGACGGGACAGGCAATGAGCAGTTCTTC. Translated: CASSVDGTGNEQFF.

This chain connects TRBV4-3 to TRBJ2-7, with D possibly being TRBD2 (7 bases). V gave up 4 bases and J gave up 5 bases, with 18 bases separating them. Per germline, CDR1 LGHNA and CDR2 YSLEER. The CDR3 has 15 amino acids. The CDR3 sequence is CASSPLTSSGDEQYF. As DNA, the CDR3 is TGCGCCAGCAGCCCGTTGACTAGCTCAGGGGACGAGCAGTACTTC.

The rearrangement uses TRBV10-3 and TRBJ1-5; D perhaps matches TRBD1 (6 bases). The CDR3 loop spans 12 amino acids. V lost 9 bases and J 3 bases, leaving 9 bases between the germline ends. Germline CDR1 ENHRY, CDR2 SYGVKD. CDR3 sequence reads: CAIQGPNQPQHF. DNA for the CDR3: TGTGCCATTCAGGGGCCCAATCAGCCCCAGCATTTT.

The gene calls are TRBV29-1 and TRBJ2-6; D remains unclear. Germline assignment: CDR1 SQVTM and CDR2 ANQGSEA. The V end lost 1 base, the J end lost 1 base, and 8 bases lay between the germline ends. The CDR3 contains 15 residues. The CDR3 sequence: CSVEGGGSGANVLTF. DNA for the CDR3: TGCAGCGTTGAAGGTGGCGGATCTGGGGCCAACGTCCTGACTTTC.

The chain employs TRBV6-6 and TRBJ2-2; D gene ambiguous. V gave up 6 bases and J gave up 3 bases, with 14 bases separating them. Germline V CDR1 and CDR2: MNHNY, SVGAGI (reference sequence). The CDR3 sequence is 15 residues long. The CDR3 coding sequence is TGTGCCAGCAGGAACTCAAAGACGCACACCGGGGAGCTGTTTTTT. Protein product: CASRNSKTHTGELFF.

V is TRBV5-1 and J is TRBJ1-1, with D unresolved. The CDR3 runs to 16 residues. Germline V gene data show CDR1 as SGHRS and CDR2 as YFSETQ. Deletions cut 5 bases from V and 3 bases from J, with 20 bases between. In DNA form, the CDR3 reads TGCGCCAGCAGTTCCGGACCTGATGGGTCTTACACTGAAGCTTTCTTT. Its translation: CASSSGPDGSYTEAFF. The complete variable domain, with remaining parts taken from reference TRBV5-1 and TRBJ1-1, reads KAGVTQTPRYLIKTRGQQVTLSCSPISGHRSVSWYQQTPGQGLQFLFEYFSETQRNKGNFPGRFSGRQFSNSRSEMNVSTLELGDSALYLCASSSGPDGSYTEAFFGQGTRLTVV.

The V gene is TRBV5-1, the J gene TRBJ1-1; TRBD1 might be the D (5 bases). With 2 bases removed from V and 1 base from J, the gap between germline ends came to 9 bases. The CDR3 is made up of 14 amino acids. CDR1 and CDR2 from the germline V gene are SGHRS and YFSETQ. The CDR3 spells CASSFDRSNTEAFF. Here the CDR3 DNA reads TGCGCCAGCAGCTTCGACAGATCGAACACTGAAGCTTTCTTT.

The V and J genes are TRBV5-5 and TRBJ1-1; D is possibly TRBD1 (5 bases). Germline V lookup: CDR1 SGHKS, CDR2 YYEKEE (reference sequence). The CDR3 length is 14 residues. The V and J ends lost 0 bases and 5 bases respectively, with 11 bases between them. CDR3 amino acids: CASSLGRGWTEAFF. CDR3 DNA: TGTGCCAGCAGCTTGGGACGGGGGTGGACTGAAGCTTTCTTT.

The chain carries TRBV4-2 and TRBJ2-1; 7 bases line up with TRBD2. Germline trimming cut 4 bases from V and 7 bases from J; bases unmatched to any gene: 10. Germline CDR1 is LGHNA and CDR2 is YNFKEQ. The CDR3 covers 15 residues. This CDR3 is CASSPQAQRGNEQFF. CDR3 in DNA: TGTGCCAGCAGCCCCCAAGCGCAGCGGGGAAATGAGCAGTTCTTC.

In this sample, this clonotype turned up a few times. The chain links TRBV18 to TRBJ2-5; 16 bases are shared with TRBD2. V trimming: 9 bases; J trimming: 6 bases; junction bases outside the gene matches: 10. The CDR3 covers 16 residues. Per the germline V gene, CDR1 is KGHSH and CDR2 is LQKENI. CDR3: CASLPGTSGREKTQYF. The DNA of the CDR3 is TGTGCCAGTCTTCCCGGGACTAGCGGGAGGGAGAAGACCCAGTACTTC.

This clonotype was picked up a small number of times. The chain combines TRBV5-1 with TRBJ2-7; D not resolved. The CDR3 has 15 residues. V was trimmed by 1 base and J by 7 bases, leaving 18 bases between them. Germline assignment: CDR1 SGHRS and CDR2 YFSETQ. DNA of the CDR3: TGCGCCAGCAGCTTGCTGTCGGGCCAGCCCCGGGAGCAGTACTTC. It codes for CASSLLSGQPREQYF.

The sample holds a few counts of this clonotype. The chain employs TRBV29-1 and TRBJ2-1, with TRBD1 identical over 9 bases. This CDR3 has 14 residues. Losses at the gene ends were 5 bases for V and 3 bases for J; bases not matched to a gene: 5. CDR1 is SQVTM and CDR2 is ANQGSEA in the germline V gene. Here the CDR3 reads CSVSDRGLYNEQFF. In DNA, the CDR3 is TGCAGCGTTTCGGACAGGGGACTCTACAATGAGCAGTTCTTC.

This chain joins TRBV7-9 and TRBJ2-7; D might be TRBD1 or TRBD2, each matching 5 bases. The length of the CDR3 is 18 residues. Trimming took off 1 base at V and 4 bases at J, with 23 bases between the two ends. Looked up from germline, CDR1 is SEHNR and CDR2 is FQNEAQ (reference sequence). In DNA, the CDR3 is TGTGCCAGCAGCTTAGAGGGGTCCCGAGGGAAGCAAAGTTACGAGCAGTACTTC. Translating it yields CASSLEGSRGKQSYEQYF.

Only a few counts were recorded for this clonotype. The V and J genes are TRBV27 and TRBJ2-1; 7 bases map to TRBD2. Trimming at V came to 2 bases and at J to 4 bases, leaving 5 bases not matched to a gene. The CDR3 is 15 residues long. The germline gives CDR1 MNHEY, CDR2 SMNVEV (reference sequence). CDR3 loop: CASSLAGEGYNEQFF. The CDR3 nucleotides read TGTGCCAGCAGTTTAGCGGGAGAGGGTTACAATGAGCAGTTCTTC.

The V call is TRBV24-1, the J call TRBJ2-5, with 9 positions matching TRBD1. The V gene end was trimmed by 4 bases and the J gene end by 4 bases; junction bases not matched to a gene: 9. The CDR3 is 16 amino acids. Germline V gives CDR1 KGHDR, CDR2 SFDVKD. The CDR3: CATSERNAGQGETQYF. DNA of the CDR3: TGTGCCACCAGTGAGAGAAACGCGGGACAGGGAGAGACCCAGTACTTC.